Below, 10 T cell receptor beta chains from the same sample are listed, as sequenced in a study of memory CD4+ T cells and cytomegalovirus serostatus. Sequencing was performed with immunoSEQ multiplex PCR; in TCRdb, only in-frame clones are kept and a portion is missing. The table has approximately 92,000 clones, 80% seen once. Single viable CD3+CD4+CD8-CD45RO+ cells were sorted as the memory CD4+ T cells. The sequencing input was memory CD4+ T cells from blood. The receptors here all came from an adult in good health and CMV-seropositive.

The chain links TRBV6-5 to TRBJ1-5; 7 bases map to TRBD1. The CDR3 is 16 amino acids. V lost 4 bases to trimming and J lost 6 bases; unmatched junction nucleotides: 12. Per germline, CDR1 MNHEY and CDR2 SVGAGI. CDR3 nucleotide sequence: TGTGCCAGCAGTTCCCACAGGGGTAGGGTAGGTCAGCCCCAGCATTTT. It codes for CASSSHRGRVGQPQHF.

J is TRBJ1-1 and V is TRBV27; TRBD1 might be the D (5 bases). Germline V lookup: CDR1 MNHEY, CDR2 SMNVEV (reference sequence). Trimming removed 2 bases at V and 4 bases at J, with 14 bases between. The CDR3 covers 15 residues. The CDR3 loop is CASSLKGFGVTEAFF. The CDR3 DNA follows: TGTGCCAGCAGTTTAAAGGGGTTCGGTGTCACTGAAGCTTTCTTT.

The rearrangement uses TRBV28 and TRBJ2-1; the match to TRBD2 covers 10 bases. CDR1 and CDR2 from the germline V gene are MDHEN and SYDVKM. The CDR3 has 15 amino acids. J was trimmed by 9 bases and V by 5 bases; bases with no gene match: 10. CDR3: CASSPNSGGSGEQFF. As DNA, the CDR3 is TGTGCCAGCAGTCCGAATAGCGGGGGGAGTGGTGAGCAGTTCTTC.

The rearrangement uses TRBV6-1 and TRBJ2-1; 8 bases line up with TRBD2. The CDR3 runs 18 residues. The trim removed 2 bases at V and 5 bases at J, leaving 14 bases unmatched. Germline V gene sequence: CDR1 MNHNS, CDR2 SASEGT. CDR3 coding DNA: TGTGCCAGCAGTGAAAAACCCGTCAGCGGGAGAAGGAACAATGAGCAGTTCTTC. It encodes CASSEKPVSGRRNNEQFF.

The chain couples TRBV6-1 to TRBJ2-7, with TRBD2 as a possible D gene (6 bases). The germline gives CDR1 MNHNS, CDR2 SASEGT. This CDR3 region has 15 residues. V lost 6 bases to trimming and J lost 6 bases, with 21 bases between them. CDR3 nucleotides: TGTGCCAGCAGCCGGGGGATGGAATCAAGCGGCGAGCAGTACTTC. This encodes CASSRGMESSGEQYF.

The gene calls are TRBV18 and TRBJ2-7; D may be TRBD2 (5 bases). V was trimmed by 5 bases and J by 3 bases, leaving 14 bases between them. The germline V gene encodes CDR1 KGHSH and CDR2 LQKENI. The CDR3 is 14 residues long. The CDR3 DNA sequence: TGTGCCAGCTCAGCCTCGGGATCCAACTACGAGCAGTACTTC. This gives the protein CASSASGSNYEQYF.

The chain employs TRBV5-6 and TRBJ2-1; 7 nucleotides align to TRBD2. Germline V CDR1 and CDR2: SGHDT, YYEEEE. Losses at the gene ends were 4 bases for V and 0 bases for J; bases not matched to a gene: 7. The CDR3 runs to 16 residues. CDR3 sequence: CASSGAGVSSYNEQFF. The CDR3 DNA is TGTGCCAGCAGCGGGGCGGGGGTTAGCTCCTACAATGAGCAGTTCTTC.

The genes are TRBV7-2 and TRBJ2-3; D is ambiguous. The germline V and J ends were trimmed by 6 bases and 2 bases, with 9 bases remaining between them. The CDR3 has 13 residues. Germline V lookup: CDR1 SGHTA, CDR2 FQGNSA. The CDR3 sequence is CASRSSITDTQYF. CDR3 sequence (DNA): TGTGCCAGCAGATCCTCGATCACAGATACGCAGTATTTT.

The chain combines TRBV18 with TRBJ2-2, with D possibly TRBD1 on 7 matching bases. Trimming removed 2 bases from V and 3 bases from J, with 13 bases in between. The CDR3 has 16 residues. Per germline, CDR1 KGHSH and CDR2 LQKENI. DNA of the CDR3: TGTGCCAGCTCACCAAGGCAGGGGGAGGACACCGGGGAGCTGTTTTTT. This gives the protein CASSPRQGEDTGELFF.

The CDR3 spells CASSLGGSVTGELFF. CDR3 nucleotides: TGTGCCAGCAGCTTGGGCGGGAGTGTCACCGGGGAGCTGTTTTTT. The rearrangement joins TRBV7-2 to TRBJ2-2, with TRBD2 matching over 7 bases. Germline V gene lookup returns CDR1 SGHTA and CDR2 FQGNSA. V dropped 3 bases and J dropped 4; count of bases not matched to a gene: 5. The CDR3 runs to 15 residues.